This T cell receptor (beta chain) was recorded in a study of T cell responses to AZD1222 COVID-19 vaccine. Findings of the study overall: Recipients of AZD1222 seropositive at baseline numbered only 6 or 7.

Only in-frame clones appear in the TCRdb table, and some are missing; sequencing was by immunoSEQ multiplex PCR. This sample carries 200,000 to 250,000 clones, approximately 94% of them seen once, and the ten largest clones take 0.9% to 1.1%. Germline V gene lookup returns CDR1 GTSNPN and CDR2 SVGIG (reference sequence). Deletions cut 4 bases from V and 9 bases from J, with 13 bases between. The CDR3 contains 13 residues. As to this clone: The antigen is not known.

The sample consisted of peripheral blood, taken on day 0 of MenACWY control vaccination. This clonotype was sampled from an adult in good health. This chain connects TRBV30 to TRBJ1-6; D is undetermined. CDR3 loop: CAWKYRETSPLHF. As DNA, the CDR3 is TGTGCCTGGAAATATAGGGAAACTTCACCCCTCCACTTT.